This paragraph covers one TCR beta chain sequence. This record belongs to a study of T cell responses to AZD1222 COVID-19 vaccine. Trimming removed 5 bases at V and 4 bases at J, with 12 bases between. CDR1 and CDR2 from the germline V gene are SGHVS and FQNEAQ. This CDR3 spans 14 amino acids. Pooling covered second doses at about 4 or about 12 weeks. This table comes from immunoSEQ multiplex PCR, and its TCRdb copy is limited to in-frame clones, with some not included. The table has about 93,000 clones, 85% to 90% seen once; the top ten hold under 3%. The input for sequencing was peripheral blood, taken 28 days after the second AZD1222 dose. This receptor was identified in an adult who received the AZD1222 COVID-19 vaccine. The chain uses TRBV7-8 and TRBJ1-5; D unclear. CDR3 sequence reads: CASSRTDPNQPQHF. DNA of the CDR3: TGTGCCAGCAGCCGGACGGACCCAAATCAGCCCCAGCATTTT.